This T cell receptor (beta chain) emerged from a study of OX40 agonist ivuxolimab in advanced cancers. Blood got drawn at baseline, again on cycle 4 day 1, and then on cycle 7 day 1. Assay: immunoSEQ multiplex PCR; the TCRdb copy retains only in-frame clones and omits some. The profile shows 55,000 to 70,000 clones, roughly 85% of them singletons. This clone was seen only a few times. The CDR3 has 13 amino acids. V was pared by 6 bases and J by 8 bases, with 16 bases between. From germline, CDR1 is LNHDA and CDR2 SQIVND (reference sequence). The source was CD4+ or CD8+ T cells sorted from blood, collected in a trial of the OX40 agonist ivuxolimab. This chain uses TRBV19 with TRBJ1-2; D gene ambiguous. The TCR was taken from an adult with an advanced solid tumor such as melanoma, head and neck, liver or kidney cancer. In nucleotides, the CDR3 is TGTGCCAGTAGACCGACCAAAAGCGGGGGCTACACCTTC. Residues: CASRPTKSGGYTF.